This T cell receptor (beta chain) emerged from a study of blood T cell repertoires in COVID-19. The CDR3 runs to 14 residues. V lost 10 bases, J lost 5 bases, and 13 bases stayed unmatched. Germline CDR1 is WNHNN and CDR2 is SYGVQD (reference sequence). TCRdb keeps only in-frame clones here, not all; method: immunoSEQ multiplex PCR. The sample carries about 100,000 clones, 75% to 95% recorded once. The material sequenced was peripheral blood. The chain couples TRBV10-1 to TRBJ2-7; 8 bases align to TRBD2. This TCR was sampled from a woman in her 30s with acute or convalescent COVID-19. The CDR3 here is CATARGGDEHEQYF. The CDR3, as DNA: TGCGCCACCGCCCGGGGGGGAGATGAGCACGAGCAGTACTTC.